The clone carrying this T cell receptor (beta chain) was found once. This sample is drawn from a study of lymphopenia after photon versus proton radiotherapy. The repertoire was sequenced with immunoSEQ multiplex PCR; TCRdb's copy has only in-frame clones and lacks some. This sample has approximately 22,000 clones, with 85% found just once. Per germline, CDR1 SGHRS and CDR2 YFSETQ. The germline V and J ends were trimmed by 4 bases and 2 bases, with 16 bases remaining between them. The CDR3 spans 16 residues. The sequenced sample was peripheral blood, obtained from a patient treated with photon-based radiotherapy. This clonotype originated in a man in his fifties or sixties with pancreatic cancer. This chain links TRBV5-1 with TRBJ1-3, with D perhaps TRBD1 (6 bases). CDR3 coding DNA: TGCGCCAGCAGCCATACTACCGGACAGACTGGAAACACCATATATTTT. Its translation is CASSHTTGQTGNTIYF.